The TCR beta chain under discussion was sequenced for a study of breast tumors, draining lymph nodes, adjacent tissues (TCRdb year 2016). About the study as a whole: Breast cancer patients provided tumor, adjacent nontumor tissue and axillary lymph nodes, and the study compared the TCR beta repertoires across these three sources. The study was designed to assess the relationships and possible T-cell exchange between tumor, surrounding tissue and draining lymph node repertoires in human breast cancer. The full study reports these points: Tumor and nontumor tissue repertoires were found to be significantly more similar in luminal-like than in basal-like breast cancer. The study presented the conclusion that tumor T cells originate in lymph nodes as consistent with a hypothesis, not as something directly demonstrated. The data were considered consistent with most tumor T cells being derived from the lymph node and subsequently expanding within tumor tissue. Tumors showed preferential V and J gene usage, and their T-cell repertoire diversity fell below that of lymph nodes yet above that of nontumor tissue.

Many counts were recorded for this clonotype. This clone's antigen is unknown. Within one base of it there is no much larger clone, and no base qualities were kept. The sample was run on an Illumina HiSeq 2000. Multiplex PCR amplification was used to generate the TCR beta chain libraries. The amplified TCR beta chain products were analyzed by high-throughput sequencing. TCRdb reprocessing: public reads trimmed at Q25 with fastp, clones called with MiXCR, in-frame beta chains kept. Every entry covers one CDR3 protein and lists the most common genes and DNA from its rows. In this sample the table shows 250,000 or so distinct CDR3 sequences, 30% of which occur a single time. 1.1% of the sample goes to the ten largest clones. Lymph node samples were obtained from the axillary draining lymph nodes of breast cancer patients. Its CDR3 holds 17 amino acids, cysteine through phenylalanine. The retained sequence is limited to the CDR3, 51 bases, with the frame set at the first base. Per the germline V gene, SGHTA is the CDR1 and FQGNSA is the CDR2. Here V drops 5 bases and J drops 7 bases, and the junction holds 17 bases not matched to any gene.

This receptor was identified in a female donor with breast cancer. Some clones in this sample may be carry-over from other donors' samples. Sample: axillary lymph node tissue. In this chain, TRBV7-2 is recombined with TRBJ2-1; 7 bases in between match TRBD2. The CDR3 reads CASSRRASGGAANEQFF. The DNA is as follows: TGTGCCAGCAGCAGGAGGGCTAGCGGCGGAGCCGCGAATGAGCAGTTCTTC.